This TCR beta chain stems from a study of cytomegalovirus exposure and HLA in healthy donors. The PCR was carried out with 60 Vbeta primers and 13 Jbeta primers. The method was immunoSEQ multiplex PCR; TCRdb's version includes in-frame clones alone and lacks a portion of them. The sample records approximately 220,000 clones, 80% to 90% being singletons. Notes on this clone: Antigen specificity is unknown.

This CDR3 is 17 amino acids long. The germline V and J ends were trimmed by 0 bases and 3 bases, with 18 bases remaining between them. The germline CDR1 and CDR2 sequences are SGHNT and YYREEE (reference sequence). Study-wide findings and caveats: The authors reported that TCR beta sequences could predict HLA-A and HLA-B alleles. These predictions were accurate for most subjects in the first cohort. Most TCRs appeared rarely, but some public TCRs recurred in many donors. In a later analysis, across HLA loci, associated TCR counts were highest for DRB1, lowest for HLA-C.

The source of this sequence is a man aged 25-45 years in good health and CMV-seronegative. Sample: PBMCs. The chain employs TRBV5-4 and TRBJ1-1, with D hard to call. The CDR3: CASSLGFYPGRDTEAFF. The DNA of the CDR3 is TGTGCCAGCAGCTTGGGGTTTTATCCAGGTCGAGACACTGAAGCTTTCTTT.